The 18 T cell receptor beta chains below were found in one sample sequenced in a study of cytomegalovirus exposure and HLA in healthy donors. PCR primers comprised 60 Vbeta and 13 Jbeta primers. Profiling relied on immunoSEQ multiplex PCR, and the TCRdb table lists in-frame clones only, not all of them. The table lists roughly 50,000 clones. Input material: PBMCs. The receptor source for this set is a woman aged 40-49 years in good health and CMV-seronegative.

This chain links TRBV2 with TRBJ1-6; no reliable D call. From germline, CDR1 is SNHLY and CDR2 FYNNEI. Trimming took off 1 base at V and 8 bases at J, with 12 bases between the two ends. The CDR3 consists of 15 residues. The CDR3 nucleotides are TGTGCCAGCAGTGAAGGTGGCAGAGGCGATTCACCCCTCCACTTT. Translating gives CASSEGGRGDSPLHF.

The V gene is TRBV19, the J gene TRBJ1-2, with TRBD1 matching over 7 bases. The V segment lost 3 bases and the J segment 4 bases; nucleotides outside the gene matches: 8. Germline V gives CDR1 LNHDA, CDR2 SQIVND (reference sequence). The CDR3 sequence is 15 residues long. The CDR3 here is CASSMGTDSFYGYTF. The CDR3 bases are TGTGCCAGTAGTATGGGGACAGACAGTTTCTATGGCTACACCTTC.

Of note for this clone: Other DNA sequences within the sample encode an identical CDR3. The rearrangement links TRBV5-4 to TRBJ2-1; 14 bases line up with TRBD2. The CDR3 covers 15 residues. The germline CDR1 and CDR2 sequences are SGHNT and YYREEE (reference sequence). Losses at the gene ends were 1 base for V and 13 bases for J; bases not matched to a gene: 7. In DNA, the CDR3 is TGTGCCAGCAGCTTGCCGTGGACTAGCGGGGGGACACAGTTCTTC. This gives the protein CASSLPWTSGGTQFF.

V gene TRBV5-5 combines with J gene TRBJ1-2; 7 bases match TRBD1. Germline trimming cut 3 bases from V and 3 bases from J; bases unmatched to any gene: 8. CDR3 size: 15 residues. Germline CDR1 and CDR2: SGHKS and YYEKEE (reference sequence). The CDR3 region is CASSSGQDVHYGYTF. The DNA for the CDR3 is TGTGCCAGCAGCTCTGGACAGGACGTGCACTATGGCTACACCTTC.

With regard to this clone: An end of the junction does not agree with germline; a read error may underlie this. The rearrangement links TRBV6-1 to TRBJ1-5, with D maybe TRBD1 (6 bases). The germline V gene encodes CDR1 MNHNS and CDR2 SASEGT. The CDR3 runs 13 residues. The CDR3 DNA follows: TGTGCCAGCATTGAAAGGGGGAACCAGCCCCAGCATTTT. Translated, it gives CASIERGNQPQHF.

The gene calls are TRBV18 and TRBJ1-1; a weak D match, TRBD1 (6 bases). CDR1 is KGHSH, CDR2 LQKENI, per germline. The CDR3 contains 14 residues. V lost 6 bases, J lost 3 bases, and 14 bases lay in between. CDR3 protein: CASSFPTGDTEAFF. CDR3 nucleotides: TGTGCCAGCTCCTTTCCGACAGGTGACACTGAAGCTTTCTTT.

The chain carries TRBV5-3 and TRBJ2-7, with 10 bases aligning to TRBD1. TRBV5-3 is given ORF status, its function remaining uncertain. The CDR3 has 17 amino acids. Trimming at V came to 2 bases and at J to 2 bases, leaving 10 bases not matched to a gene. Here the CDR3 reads CARSFPGQGNETYEQYF. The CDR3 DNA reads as TGTGCCAGAAGCTTCCCGGGACAGGGGAACGAGACCTACGAGCAGTACTTC.

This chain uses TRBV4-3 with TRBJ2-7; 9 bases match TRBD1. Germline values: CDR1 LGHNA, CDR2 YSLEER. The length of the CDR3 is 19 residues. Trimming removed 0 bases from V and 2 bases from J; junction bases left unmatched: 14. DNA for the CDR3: TGCGCCAGCAGCCAAGATTGGGGACAGGGTAGGGCCCTGGCCTACGAGCAGTACTTC. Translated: CASSQDWGQGRALAYEQYF.

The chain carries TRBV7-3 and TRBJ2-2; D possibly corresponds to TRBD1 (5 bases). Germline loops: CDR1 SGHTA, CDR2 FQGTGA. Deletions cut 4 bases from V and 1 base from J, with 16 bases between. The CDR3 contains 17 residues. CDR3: CASSSPWGRENTGELFF. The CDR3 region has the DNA TGTGCCAGCAGCTCGCCGTGGGGCAGGGAGAACACCGGGGAGCTGTTTTTT.

CDR3 loop: CASSVTVLSDNYGYTF. The CDR3 DNA reads TGTGCCAGCTCAGTCACGGTCCTTTCCGATAACTATGGCTACACCTTC. V gene TRBV18 combines with J gene TRBJ1-2; D uncertain. Germline V gives CDR1 KGHSH, CDR2 LQKENI. The length of the CDR3 is 16 residues. V lost 5 bases and J lost 1, with 17 bases in between.

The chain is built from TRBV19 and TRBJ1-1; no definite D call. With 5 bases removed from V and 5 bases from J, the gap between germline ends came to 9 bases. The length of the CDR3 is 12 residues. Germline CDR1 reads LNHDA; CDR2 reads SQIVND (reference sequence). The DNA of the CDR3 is TGTGCCAGTAGTGGCAGGATTACTGAAGCTTTCTTT. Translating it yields CASSGRITEAFF.

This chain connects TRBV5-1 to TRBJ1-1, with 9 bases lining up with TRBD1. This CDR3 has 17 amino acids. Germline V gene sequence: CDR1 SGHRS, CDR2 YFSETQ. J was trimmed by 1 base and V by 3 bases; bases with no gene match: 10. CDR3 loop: CASSSSRDRAKNTEAFF. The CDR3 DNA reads TGCGCCAGCAGCTCGTCCCGGGACAGGGCCAAGAACACTGAAGCTTTCTTT.

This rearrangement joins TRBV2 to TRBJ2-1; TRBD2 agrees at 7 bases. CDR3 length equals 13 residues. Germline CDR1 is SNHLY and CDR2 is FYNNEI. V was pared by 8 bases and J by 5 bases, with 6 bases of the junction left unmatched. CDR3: CASRLAADNEQFF. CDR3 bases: TGTGCCAGCCGGCTAGCGGCAGACAATGAGCAGTTCTTC.

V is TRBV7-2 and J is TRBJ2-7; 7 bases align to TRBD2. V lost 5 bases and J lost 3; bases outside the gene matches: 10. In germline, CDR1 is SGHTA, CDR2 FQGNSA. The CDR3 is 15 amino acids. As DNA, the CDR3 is TGTGCCAGCAGCCCCATGTGGGGGGGGATCTACGAGCAGTACTTC. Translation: CASSPMWGGIYEQYF. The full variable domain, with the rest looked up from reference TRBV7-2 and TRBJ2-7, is GAGVSQSPSNKVTEKGKDVELRCDPISGHTALYWYRQSLGQGLEFLIYFQGNSAPDKSGLPSDRFSAERTGGSVSTLTIQRTQQEDSAVYLCASSPMWGGIYEQYFGPGTRLTVT.

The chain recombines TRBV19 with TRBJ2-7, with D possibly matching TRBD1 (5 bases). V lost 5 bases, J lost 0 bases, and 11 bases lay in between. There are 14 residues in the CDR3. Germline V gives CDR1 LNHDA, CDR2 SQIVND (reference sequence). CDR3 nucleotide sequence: TGTGCCAGTAGTCGAGAACAGGTCTCCTACGAGCAGTACTTC. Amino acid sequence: CASSREQVSYEQYF.

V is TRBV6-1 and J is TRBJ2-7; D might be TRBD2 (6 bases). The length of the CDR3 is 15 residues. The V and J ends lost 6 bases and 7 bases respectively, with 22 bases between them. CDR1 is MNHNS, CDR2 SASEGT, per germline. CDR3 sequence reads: CASRVASATAWEQYF. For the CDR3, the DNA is TGTGCCAGCAGGGTGGCTAGCGCGACAGCCTGGGAGCAGTACTTC.

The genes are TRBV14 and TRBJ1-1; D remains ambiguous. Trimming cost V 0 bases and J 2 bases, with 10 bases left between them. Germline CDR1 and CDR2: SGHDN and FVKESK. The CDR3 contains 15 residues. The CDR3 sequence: CASSQDTWANTEAFF. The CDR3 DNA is TGTGCCAGCAGCCAAGATACGTGGGCCAACACTGAAGCTTTCTTT.

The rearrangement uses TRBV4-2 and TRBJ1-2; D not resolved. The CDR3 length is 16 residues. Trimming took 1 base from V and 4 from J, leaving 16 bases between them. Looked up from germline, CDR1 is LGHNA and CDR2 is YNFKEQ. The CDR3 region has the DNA TGTGCCAGCAGCCAAGGTCAGGCCAGCCCTTCCTATGGCTACACCTTC. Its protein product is CASSQGQASPSYGYTF.